These 17 T cell receptor beta chains were sequenced from one sample in a study of T cell responses to AZD1222 COVID-19 vaccine. Clones were sequenced by immunoSEQ multiplex PCR, and TCRdb holds only the in-frame ones, with some missing. Seen here are fewer than 85,000 clones, about 90% observed once, and the top ten hold about 7.1%. Specimen: peripheral blood, collected on day 0 of MenACWY control vaccination. Receptor source: an adult in good health.

The chain carries TRBV27 and TRBJ2-2, with D unclear. This CDR3 has 16 amino acids. The V gene's germline CDR1 is MNHEY and CDR2 SMNVEV (reference sequence). V lost 2 bases and J lost 0, with 10 bases in between. CDR3 in amino acids: CASSLIGLANTGELFF. CDR3 sequence (DNA): TGTGCCAGCAGTTTAATCGGGTTAGCGAACACCGGGGAGCTGTTTTTT.

J is TRBJ2-5 and V is TRBV7-2; no clear D. The germline V and J ends were trimmed by 5 bases and 4 bases, with 11 bases remaining between them. Germline CDR1 reads SGHTA; CDR2 reads FQGNSA. CDR3 length equals 13 residues. CDR3 bases: TGTGCCAGCAGCCTCCCCCCTGGAGAGACCCAGTACTTC. Amino acids: CASSLPPGETQYF. The variable domain in full, with the rest retrieved from reference TRBV7-2 and TRBJ2-5, is GAGVSQSPSNKVTEKGKDVELRCDPISGHTALYWYRQSLGQGLEFLIYFQGNSAPDKSGLPSDRFSAERTGGSVSTLTIQRTQQEDSAVYLCASSLPPGETQYFGPGTRLLVL.

This clone is a singleton in its sample. This rearrangement joins TRBV7-9 to TRBJ1-1, with 8 bases fitting TRBD1. V shed 2 bases, J shed 1 base, and the junction held 3 bases outside the gene matches. The CDR3 length is 15 residues. Looked up from germline, CDR1 is SEHNR and CDR2 is FQNEAQ (reference sequence). CDR3 DNA sequence: TGTGCCAGCAGCTTAACCGGGACAGGGAACACTGAAGCTTTCTTT. It yields the protein CASSLTGTGNTEAFF.

V gene TRBV4-1 combines with J gene TRBJ2-7; 9 nucleotides line up with TRBD2. CDR1 and CDR2 (germline): MGHRA, YSYEKL. This CDR3 is built from 16 residues. The V segment lost 1 base and the J segment 3 bases; nucleotides outside the gene matches: 7. The CDR3 coding sequence is TGCGCCAGCAGCCAAGGAAGCGGGAGGACCTTCTACGAGCAGTACTTC. This codes for CASSQGSGRTFYEQYF.

This clone has a single count. The chain links TRBV21-1 to TRBJ1-5; the table calls TRBD1, which could not be checked here. TRBV21-1 is marked as a pseudogene. The CDR3 loop spans 21 amino acids. The CDR3 nucleotides read TGTGCCAGCAGCAAAGCCCCCCCGACCCCACAAACGACAGGAAGCAATCAGCCCCAGCATTTT. Protein sequence: CASSKAPPTPQTTGSNQPQHF.

This CDR3 is CASSIQGDTEAFF. CDR3 nucleotide sequence: TGTGCCAGCAGCATACAGGGCGACACTGAAGCTTTCTTT. V and J are TRBV11-2 and TRBJ1-1, with D possibly TRBD1 on 6 matching bases. CDR1 SGHAT and CDR2 FQNNGV come from the germline V gene. V gave up 5 bases and J gave up 3 bases, with 10 bases separating them. The CDR3 runs 13 residues.

The rearrangement uses TRBV29-1 and TRBJ2-2, with TRBD1 identical over 7 bases. The trim removed 6 bases at V and 6 bases at J, leaving 7 bases unmatched. Germline assignment: CDR1 SQVTM and CDR2 ANQGSEA. CDR3 length: 13 residues. The CDR3 is CSVGLTGSGELFF. DNA of the CDR3: TGCAGCGTCGGTTTGACAGGGTCCGGGGAGCTGTTTTTT.

A few counts support this clone. The gene calls are TRBV6-2 or TRBV6-3 and TRBJ1-5; D gene uncertain. This CDR3 contains 13 residues. The V gene's germline CDR1 is MNHEY and CDR2 SVGEGT. V dropped 5 bases and J dropped 1 base, with 6 bases sitting between them. The CDR3 region has the DNA TGTGCCAGCAGTGGGTGGAGCAATCAGCCCCAGCATTTT. This codes for CASSGWSNQPQHF.

The V gene is TRBV7-9, the J gene TRBJ2-7; D remains ambiguous. This CDR3 is built from 11 residues. V was clipped by 1 base and J by 3 bases, with 1 base between them. CDR1 and CDR2 from the germline V gene are SEHNR and FQNEAQ (reference sequence). DNA for the CDR3: TGTGCCAGCAGCTTAGACTACGAGCAGTACTTC. Its translation is CASSLDYEQYF.

This clone was recorded once. The sample carries other DNA sequences with the same CDR3. CDR3 sequence reads: CATSDLSNYNEQFF. The CDR3 nucleotides are TGTGCCACCAGTGATTTGTCGAACTACAATGAGCAGTTCTTC. V gene TRBV24-1 combines with J gene TRBJ2-1; D gene ambiguous. V was trimmed by 0 bases and J by 3 bases, leaving 5 bases between them. This CDR3 region has 14 residues. Per germline, CDR1 KGHDR and CDR2 SFDVKD.

The genes are TRBV6-1 and TRBJ1-3; 8 bases align to TRBD1. The V and J ends lost 4 bases and 0 bases, in that order; junction bases with no gene match: 8. Germline CDR1 is MNHNS and CDR2 is SASEGT. The CDR3 runs 17 residues. CDR3 sequence: CASSASGTGISGNTIYF. CDR3 in DNA: TGTGCCAGCAGTGCCTCCGGGACAGGCATCTCTGGAAACACCATATATTTT.

In nucleotides, the CDR3 is TGTGCCAGTAGCATCGGGACAGGGGCCTACAATGAGCAGTTCTTC. Encoded protein: CASSIGTGAYNEQFF. The chain couples TRBV19 to TRBJ2-1; 10 positions agree with TRBD1. The germline gives CDR1 LNHDA, CDR2 SQIVND (reference sequence). V shed 6 bases, J shed 2 bases, and the junction held 4 bases outside the gene matches. The length of the CDR3 is 15 residues.

The chain combines TRBV19 with TRBJ1-2; D remains ambiguous. The CDR3 length is 15 residues. Trimming removed 3 bases at V and 3 bases at J, with 14 bases between. The germline V gene has CDR1 LNHDA and CDR2 SQIVND (reference sequence). CDR3 nucleotides: TGTGCCAGTAGTATGAGTACCGACGGGGACTATGGCTACACCTTC. Translation gives CASSMSTDGDYGYTF.

This chain links TRBV10-2 with TRBJ1-5, with D uncertain. CDR3 size: 14 residues. Germline V gene sequence: CDR1 WSHSY, CDR2 SAAADI. V was shortened by 1 base and J by 3 bases, with 7 bases between the two germline ends. DNA of the CDR3: TGCGCCAGCAGTGAGTACGGATACAATCAGCCCCAGCATTTT. This sequence encodes CASSEYGYNQPQHF.

V and J are TRBV27 and TRBJ2-3; 8 bases agree with TRBD1. The V segment lost 6 bases and the J segment 5 bases; nucleotides outside the gene matches: 13. This CDR3 contains 16 residues. Germline loops: CDR1 MNHEY, CDR2 SMNVEV (reference sequence). This chain's CDR3 is CASRRRQGTPLDTQYF. Written as DNA, the CDR3 is TGTGCCAGCAGAAGAAGACAGGGGACACCGCTAGATACGCAGTATTTT.

V is TRBV11-1 and J is TRBJ1-1, with D possibly matching TRBD1 (5 bases). Germline lookup yields CDR1 SGHAT and CDR2 FQDESV (reference sequence). This CDR3 has 15 residues. Trimming took off 4 bases at V and 1 base at J, with 13 bases between the two ends. The CDR3 bases are TGTGCCAGCAGCTCCGGTGAGGGGAGGAACACTGAAGCTTTCTTT. Its protein is CASSSGEGRNTEAFF.

The rearrangement joins TRBV5-1 to TRBJ1-4; possible D gene TRBD1, 5 bases. The V gene's germline CDR1 is SGHRS and CDR2 YFSETQ. The CDR3 runs to 15 residues. The V gene lost 5 bases and the J gene lost 4 bases, with 15 bases spanning the gap. This CDR3 is CASSVTGLGNEKLFF. The CDR3 nucleotides are TGCGCCAGCAGTGTCACGGGACTGGGTAATGAAAAACTGTTTTTT.